The 28 T cell receptor beta chains presented below share a single source sample, sequenced in a study of shared clonotypes between healthy human individuals. Method: immunoSEQ multiplex PCR; TCRdb's copy keeps in-frame clones and lacks some. The profile covers around 560,000 clones, with around 96% appearing a single time and approximately 0.11% taken by the ten largest. The naive CD8 subset, CD45RO-negative cells positively selected for CCR7, excluded terminally differentiated effector memory CD45RA+ cells. The specimen sequenced was naive CD8+ T cells sorted from blood. The receptors here all came from a woman in her 30s in good health.

This chain joins TRBV2 and TRBJ2-7; D may be TRBD1 (5 bases). Trimming shortened V by 9 bases and J by 2 bases, and 11 bases separated the two germline ends. Germline CDR1 reads SNHLY; CDR2 reads FYNNEI. This CDR3 region has 12 residues. CDR3 coding DNA: TGTGCCAGTGAGGACAATGCCTACGAGCAGTACTTC. Encoded protein: CASEDNAYEQYF.

With regard to this clone: Different DNA sequences within this sample yield the same CDR3. The gene calls are TRBV27 and TRBJ2-7, with 9 bases fitting TRBD1. V was clipped by 9 bases and J by 5 bases; unmatched bases: 5. The CDR3 covers 12 residues. The germline V gene has CDR1 MNHEY and CDR2 SMNVEV (reference sequence). The CDR3 region is CASRTGVNEQYF. The DNA for the CDR3 is TGTGCCAGTCGGACAGGGGTCAACGAGCAGTACTTC.

This clone was counted once. The chain links TRBV2 to TRBJ2-3; D gene uncertain. Germline V gives CDR1 SNHLY, CDR2 FYNNEI. Trimming took 3 bases from V and 0 from J, leaving 10 bases between them. CDR3 length: 15 residues. The CDR3 nucleotides read TGTGCCAGCAGTGAGGGCGGAACGAGCACAGATACGCAGTATTTT. It is translated as CASSEGGTSTDTQYF.

The chain uses TRBV19 and TRBJ2-2; D is tentatively TRBD1 or TRBD2 (5 bases each). The CDR3 loop spans 12 amino acids. Germline CDR1 reads LNHDA; CDR2 reads SQIVND (reference sequence). The ends were cut back, 6 bases at V and 3 bases at J, with 5 bases in the middle. The CDR3 DNA reads TGTGCCAGTAGGGGGGACACCGGGGAGCTGTTTTTT. Its protein is CASRGDTGELFF.

V usage is TRBV19 and J usage is TRBJ1-2, with D unclear. V was cut by 5 bases and J by 0 bases, with 25 bases left in between. The CDR3 covers 19 residues. Per the germline V gene, CDR1 is LNHDA and CDR2 is SQIVND (reference sequence). The chain's CDR3 is CASSLIYSVQLLPNYGYTF. CDR3 bases: TGTGCCAGTAGTTTGATCTATTCGGTTCAGCTACTTCCTAACTATGGCTACACCTTC.

V gene TRBV4-1 combines with J gene TRBJ2-7; TRBD2 aligns across 14 bases. CDR3 length: 16 residues. V was clipped by 1 base and J by 4 bases; unmatched bases: 3. Germline CDR1 and CDR2: MGHRA and YSYEKL. CDR3 loop: CASSQGLAGGWYEQYF. The CDR3 DNA reads as TGCGCCAGCAGCCAAGGACTAGCGGGAGGGTGGTACGAGCAGTACTTC.

This chain joins TRBV5-1 and TRBJ1-3; D is perhaps TRBD1 (5 bases). Germline V CDR1 and CDR2: SGHRS, YFSETQ. The CDR3 is made up of 17 amino acids. Trimming left V 4 bases short and J 4 bases short, with 21 bases between. Here the CDR3 reads CASSPGREVREGNTIYF. CDR3 DNA sequence: TGCGCCAGCAGCCCGGGACGGGAGGTCCGGGAGGGAAACACCATATATTTT.

A note on this clone: The same CDR3 also results from other DNA sequences found in this sample. The chain links TRBV9 to TRBJ2-7; D is undetermined. The CDR3 loop spans 14 amino acids. Germline lookup yields CDR1 SGDLS and CDR2 YYNGEE. Trimming took 0 bases from V and 3 from J, leaving 10 bases between them. CDR3 DNA sequence: TGTGCCAGCAGCGTAGGTGGCGACAACTACGAGCAGTACTTC. Translating gives CASSVGGDNYEQYF.

The V and J genes are TRBV4-1 and TRBJ2-5, with 12 nucleotides matching TRBD1. Germline assignment: CDR1 MGHRA and CDR2 YSYEKL. The J segment lost 6 bases and the V segment lost 2 bases, leaving 1 base of the junction unmatched. This CDR3 has 14 residues. The CDR3 here is CASSQRDRGQTQYF. CDR3 in DNA: TGCGCCAGCAGCCAACGGGACAGGGGGCAGACCCAGTACTTC.

This chain links TRBV5-4 with TRBJ2-3; 12 bases are a match to TRBD2. The germline V gene has CDR1 SGHNT and CDR2 YYREEE (reference sequence). The CDR3 runs 16 residues. V was clipped by 6 bases and J by 1 base; unmatched bases: 6. The CDR3 DNA reads TGTGCCAGCACCGAACTAGCGGGAGGTCGCACAGATACGCAGTATTTT. As protein: CASTELAGGRTDTQYF.

The V call is TRBV7-9, the J call TRBJ2-3; 7 bases align to TRBD2. The CDR3 has 16 residues. V lost 5 bases to trimming and J lost 2 bases; unmatched junction nucleotides: 10. From germline, CDR1 is SEHNR and CDR2 FQNEAQ (reference sequence). CDR3 in amino acids: CASSRGEDILTDTQYF. CDR3 nucleotides: TGTGCCAGCAGCCGGGGGGAAGACATCCTCACAGATACGCAGTATTTT.

V gene TRBV27 combines with J gene TRBJ2-7; 7 nucleotides line up with TRBD2. Unmatched junction bases numbered 8, after V lost 8 bases and J lost 4 bases. Germline CDR1 and CDR2: MNHEY and SMNVEV (reference sequence). CDR3 length: 13 residues. The CDR3 region is CASWASGGYEQYF. DNA of the CDR3: TGTGCCAGCTGGGCTAGCGGTGGATACGAGCAGTACTTC.

The DNA for the CDR3 is TGTGCCAGCAGCCACGACAGCTCCTACAATGAGCAGTTCTTC. Translating it yields CASSHDSSYNEQFF. V is TRBV14 and J is TRBJ2-1; D may be TRBD1 (5 bases). Germline V lookup: CDR1 SGHDN, CDR2 FVKESK. Trimming shortened V by 3 bases and J by 0 bases, and 6 bases separated the two germline ends. The CDR3 runs 14 residues.

The chain couples TRBV27 to TRBJ2-4; TRBD1 aligns across 7 bases. This CDR3 is built from 13 residues. Germline CDR1 MNHEY, CDR2 SMNVEV (reference sequence). J was trimmed by 7 bases and V by 5 bases; bases with no gene match: 5. The DNA of the CDR3 is TGTGCCAGCAGTCTACAGGGGTTGAACATTCAGTACTTC. Its translation is CASSLQGLNIQYF.

V and J are TRBV11-2 and TRBJ2-7, with D perhaps matching TRBD1 (5 bases). Germline V lookup: CDR1 SGHAT, CDR2 FQNNGV. V dropped 0 bases and J dropped 3 bases, with 12 bases sitting between them. The CDR3 totals 15 residues. The CDR3 DNA follows: TGTGCCAGCAGCTTAGATTTGCCAGGACACTACGAGCAGTACTTC. It specifies CASSLDLPGHYEQYF.

The V call is TRBV9, the J call TRBJ1-2, with D perhaps matching TRBD1 (6 bases). Germline lookup yields CDR1 SGDLS and CDR2 YYNGEE. Trimming took off 2 bases at V and 5 bases at J, with 16 bases between the two ends. The CDR3 loop spans 15 amino acids. The CDR3 DNA is TGTGCCAGCAGCGTCCCCCGAGGGGGGCAATATGGCTACACCTTC. This codes for CASSVPRGGQYGYTF.

The chain combines TRBV7-6 with TRBJ2-2, with 12 bases aligning to TRBD2. Germline lookup yields CDR1 SGHVS and CDR2 FNYEAQ. With 5 bases clipped from V and 1 base from J, the junction kept 11 bases outside the gene matches. The CDR3 is 19 residues long. The CDR3, as DNA: TGTGCCAGCAGCCTCTGGGGACTAGCGGGCCCTGGGAACACCGGGGAGCTGTTTTTT. As protein: CASSLWGLAGPGNTGELFF.

The chain employs TRBV13 and TRBJ1-1; D unresolved. V was shortened by 7 bases and J by 0 bases, with 6 bases between the two germline ends. CDR3 length: 12 amino acids. Germline V gene data show CDR1 as PRHDT and CDR2 as FYEKMQ (reference sequence). The CDR3 is CASTTLNTEAFF. CDR3 DNA: TGTGCCAGCACGACCCTGAACACTGAAGCTTTCTTT.

V gene TRBV7-2 combines with J gene TRBJ1-4; 7 nucleotides align to TRBD1. J gave up 0 bases and V 5 bases, and 3 bases lay outside the gene matches. This CDR3 spans 15 amino acids. CDR1 and CDR2 from the germline V gene are SGHTA and FQGNSA. CDR3 sequence (DNA): TGTGCCAGCAGCCGCGGACAGGCAACTAATGAAAAACTGTTTTTT. As protein: CASSRGQATNEKLFF.

V usage is TRBV27 and J usage is TRBJ2-3; D may be TRBD1 (5 bases). Germline V gene lookup returns CDR1 MNHEY and CDR2 SMNVEV (reference sequence). The CDR3 extends over 15 amino acids. V was cut by 2 bases and J by 2 bases, with 11 bases left in between. In DNA, the CDR3 is TGTGCCAGCAGTTTACAGGGCGGTAACACAGATACGCAGTATTTT. Encoded protein: CASSLQGGNTDTQYF.

The chain couples TRBV30 to TRBJ1-1; weak D call: TRBD1 (6 bases). This CDR3 spans 14 amino acids. Trimming cost V 3 bases and J 4 bases, with 15 bases left between them. Germline V gives CDR1 GTSNPN, CDR2 SVGIG (reference sequence). CDR3 nucleotide sequence: TGTGCCTGGAGCGCGGTAGGGGGGGGCACTGAAGCTTTCTTT. As protein: CAWSAVGGGTEAFF.

V gene TRBV5-6 combines with J gene TRBJ2-7, with a tentative D call TRBD2 (6 bases). The germline V and J ends were trimmed by 4 bases and 3 bases, with 14 bases remaining between them. Germline values: CDR1 SGHDT, CDR2 YYEEEE. This CDR3 is 14 amino acids long. The CDR3 nucleotides are TGTGCCAGCAGCCCGGGCGGGATTTTCTACGAGCAGTACTTC. It encodes CASSPGGIFYEQYF.

J is TRBJ2-3 and V is TRBV2; TRBD2 agrees at 12 bases. V lost 6 bases, J lost 3 bases, and 1 base stayed unmatched. The CDR3 runs 14 residues. Germline assignment: CDR1 SNHLY and CDR2 FYNNEI. The CDR3 region is CASSGLAGTDTQYF. CDR3 DNA sequence: TGTGCCAGCAGCGGACTAGCGGGAACAGATACGCAGTATTTT.

This clone was seen once. The rearrangement links TRBV27 to TRBJ2-1; TRBD2 agrees at 9 bases. The CDR3 sequence is 15 residues long. The trim removed 5 bases at V and 7 bases at J, leaving 9 bases unmatched. The germline gives CDR1 MNHEY, CDR2 SMNVEV (reference sequence). This CDR3 is CASSTFQAGGNEQFF. As DNA, the CDR3 is TGTGCCAGCAGTACGTTTCAGGCGGGAGGGAATGAGCAGTTCTTC.

The chain has TRBV18 and TRBJ2-7, with TRBD2 matching 7 bases. The CDR3 sequence is 12 residues long. Germline CDR1 reads KGHSH; CDR2 reads LQKENI. After removal of 8 bases from V and 2 bases from J, the junction contained 3 bases not matched to a gene. The CDR3 DNA reads as TGTGCCAGCGCAAGCGGGGCCTACGAGCAGTACTTC. The encoded protein is CASASGAYEQYF.

This chain links TRBV27 with TRBJ2-1; 7 bases are a match to TRBD1. V lost 7 bases, J lost 2 bases, and 8 bases stayed unmatched. The germline V gene has CDR1 MNHEY and CDR2 SMNVEV (reference sequence). The CDR3 covers 15 residues. CDR3: CASTLEGAPYNEQFF. The DNA of the CDR3 is TGTGCCAGCACCCTCGAGGGGGCACCCTACAATGAGCAGTTCTTC.

CDR3 sequence: CASSVDSTGLRTEAFF. The CDR3 coding sequence is TGTGCCAGCAGCGTGGATTCGACAGGGTTGCGCACTGAAGCTTTCTTT. The J gene is TRBJ1-1, the V gene TRBV9; 7 nucleotides align to TRBD1. Germline CDR1 and CDR2: SGDLS and YYNGEE. The V gene end was trimmed by 2 bases and the J gene end by 4 bases; junction bases not matched to a gene: 11. The CDR3 has 16 residues.

This clone was seen only once. The chain links TRBV29-1 to TRBJ2-5, with TRBD1 as a possible D gene (6 bases). The length of the CDR3 is 14 residues. The ends were cut back, 7 bases at V and 0 bases at J, with 15 bases in the middle. Germline CDR1 SQVTM, CDR2 ANQGSEA. The CDR3 DNA follows: TGCAGCGGGAACGCGGACAGTTACCAAGAGACCCAGTACTTC. This gives the protein CSGNADSYQETQYF.